These T cell receptor beta chains were read from a single sample in a study of T cells after yellow fever vaccination. TCRdb reanalysed the 5' RACE reads using MiXCR and keeps one entry per CDR3 protein. The sample includes hundreds of thousands of distinct CDR3 sequences, around 6.5% of them seen just once. The sample here was PBMCs, taken 5 days after the yellow fever booster vaccination. These receptors were taken from a man under 40 who received the YFV17D yellow fever vaccine. Each CDR3 is given with its conserved first and last residue. D genes are given only for firm matches. Clone size is shown for a subset of rows, as once, few, many or a class of expanded clone.

TRBD2 few TRBJ2-1 TRBV29-1 CSVGAFGTGKTSGSRYEQFF TGCAGCGTTGGGGCATTTGGGACAGGGAAAACTAGCGGGAGTAGGTATGAGCAGTTCTTC
- - TRBJ2-7 TRBV7-2 CASSLATNYEQYF TGTGCCAGCAGCTTAGCAACCAACTACGAGCAGTACTTC
- few TRBJ2-1 TRBV4-3 CASSQDPGVNEQFF TGCGCCAGCAGCCAAGATCCGGGAGTAAATGAGCAGTTCTTC
TRBD1 few TRBJ1-2 TRBV7-2 CASSSGQGGAYGYTF TGTGCCAGCAGCTCCGGACAGGGAGGGGCCTATGGCTACACCTTC
- - TRBJ2-2 TRBV9 CASSVGPGPTPGELFF TGTGCCAGCAGCGTAGGACCCGGACCAACACCCGGGGAGCTGTTTTTT
- many TRBJ2-3 TRBV11-2 CASSFGIRGGTDTQYF TGTGCCAGCAGCTTCGGTATTAGGGGTGGCACAGATACGCAGTATTTT
- - TRBJ1-6 TRBV5-1 CASSPGDPGTYNSPLHF TGCGCCAGCAGCCCCGGGGACCCTGGAACCTATAATTCACCCCTCCACTTT
TRBD1 - TRBJ2-2 TRBV5-5 CASSWSGGGTGELFF TGTGCCAGCAGCTGGTCAGGGGGCGGCACCGGGGAGCTGTTTTTT
TRBD2 few TRBJ2-7 TRBV3-1 CASSLREGGNEQYF TGTGCCAGCAGCCTGCGGGAGGGCGGTAACGAGCAGTACTTC
- - TRBJ1-5 TRBV12-3/TRBV12-4 CASSSEGDQPQHF TGTGCCAGCAGTTCAGAGGGGGATCAGCCCCAGCATTTT
- many TRBJ2-7 TRBV12-3/TRBV12-4 CASSSSDFSYEQYF TGTGCCAGCAGTTCCTCGGACTTTTCCTACGAGCAGTACTTC
TRBD1 - TRBJ2-4 TRBV18 CASSPGQGLAKNIQYF TGTGCCAGCTCACCCGGACAGGGCCTAGCCAAAAACATTCAGTACTTC
TRBD1 many TRBJ2-1 TRBV28 CATETGAKRHRHNEQFF TGTGCCACGGAGACAGGGGCAAAACGTCACCGCCACAATGAGCAGTTCTTC
- many TRBJ2-7 TRBV7-2 CASSLVTEYEQYF TGTGCCAGCAGCTTAGTCACAGAGTACGAGCAGTACTTC
- few TRBJ1-1 TRBV5-1 CASSSIPNIGGTEAFF TGCGCCAGCAGCTCCATTCCAAATATCGGCGGCACTGAAGCTTTCTTT
- many TRBJ2-5 TRBV5-5 CASSIRSGEETQYF TGTGCCAGCAGCATCAGGAGCGGAGAAGAGACCCAGTACTTC
- few TRBJ2-5 TRBV3-1 CASSLRSGEETQYF TGTGCCAGCAGCCTGCGATCGGGTGAAGAGACCCAGTACTTC
- - TRBJ1-2 TRBV7-2 CASSHGRAEQANYGYTF TGTGCCAGCAGCCACGGTCGTGCGGAACAAGCTAACTATGGCTACACCTTC
- few TRBJ2-2 TRBV20-1 CSAAIGSNTGELFF TGCAGTGCTGCCATCGGCTCGAACACCGGGGAGCTGTTTTTT
TRBD2 few TRBJ2-7 TRBV6-5 CASSYSGSGGEQYF TGTGCCAGCAGTTACAGCGGGAGCGGCGGAGAGCAGTACTTC
- - TRBJ2-1 TRBV18 CASSSRSGPMISEQFF TGTGCCAGCTCATCGAGATCTGGCCCAATGATAAGTGAGCAGTTCTTC
- many TRBJ2-7 TRBV11-2 CASSFLASGYSKGYEQYF TGTGCCAGCAGCTTCCTTGCCAGCGGGTACTCCAAAGGGTACGAGCAGTACTTC